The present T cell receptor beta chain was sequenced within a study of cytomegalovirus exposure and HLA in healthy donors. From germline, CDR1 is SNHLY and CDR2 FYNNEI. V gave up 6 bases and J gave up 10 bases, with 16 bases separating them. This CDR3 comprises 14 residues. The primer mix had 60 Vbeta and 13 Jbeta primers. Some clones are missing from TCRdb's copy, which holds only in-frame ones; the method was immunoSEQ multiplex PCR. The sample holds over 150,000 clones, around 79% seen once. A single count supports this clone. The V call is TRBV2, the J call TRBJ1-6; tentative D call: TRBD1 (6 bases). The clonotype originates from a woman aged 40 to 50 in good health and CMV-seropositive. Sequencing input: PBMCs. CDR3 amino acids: CASRVQGTYSPLHF. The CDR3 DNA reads TGTGCCAGCAGGGTACAGGGTACGTACTCACCCCTCCACTTT.